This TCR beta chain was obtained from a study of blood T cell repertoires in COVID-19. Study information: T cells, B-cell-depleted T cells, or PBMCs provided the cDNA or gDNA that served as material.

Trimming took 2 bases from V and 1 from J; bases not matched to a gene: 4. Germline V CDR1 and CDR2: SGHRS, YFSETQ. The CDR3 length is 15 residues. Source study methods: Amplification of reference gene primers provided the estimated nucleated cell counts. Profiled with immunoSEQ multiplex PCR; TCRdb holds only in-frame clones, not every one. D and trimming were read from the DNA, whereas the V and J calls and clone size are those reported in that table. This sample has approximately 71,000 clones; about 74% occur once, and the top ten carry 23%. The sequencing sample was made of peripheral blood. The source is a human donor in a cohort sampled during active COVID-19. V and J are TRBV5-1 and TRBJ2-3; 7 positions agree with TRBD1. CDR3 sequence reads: CASSFGTGGTDTQYF. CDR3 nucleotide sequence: TGCGCCAGCAGCTTTGGAACAGGGGGCACAGATACGCAGTATTTT.